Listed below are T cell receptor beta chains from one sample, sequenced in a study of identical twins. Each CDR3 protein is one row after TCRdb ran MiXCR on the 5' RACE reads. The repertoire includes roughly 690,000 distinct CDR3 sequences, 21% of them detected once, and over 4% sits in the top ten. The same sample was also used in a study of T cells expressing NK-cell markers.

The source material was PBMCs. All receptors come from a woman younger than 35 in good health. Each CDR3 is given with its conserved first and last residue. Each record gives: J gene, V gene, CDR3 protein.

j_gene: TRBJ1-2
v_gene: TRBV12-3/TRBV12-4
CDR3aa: CASSLLSSGYTF

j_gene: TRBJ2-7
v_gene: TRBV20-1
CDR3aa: CSAQEGAGPHEQYF

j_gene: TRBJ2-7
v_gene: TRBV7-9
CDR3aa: CASSSPELAYEQYF

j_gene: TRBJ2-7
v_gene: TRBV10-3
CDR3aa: CAISRDYEQYF

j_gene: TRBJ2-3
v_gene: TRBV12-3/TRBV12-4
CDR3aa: CASSPRKAGGEDTQYF

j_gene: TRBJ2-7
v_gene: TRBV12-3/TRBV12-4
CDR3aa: CASSLVGFGPRGDHEQYF

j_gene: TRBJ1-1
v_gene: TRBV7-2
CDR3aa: CASSPFSGLAFF

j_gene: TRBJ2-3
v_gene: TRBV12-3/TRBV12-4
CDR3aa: CASTGWDTQYF

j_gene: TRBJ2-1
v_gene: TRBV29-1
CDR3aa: CSVGKTGPYNEQFF

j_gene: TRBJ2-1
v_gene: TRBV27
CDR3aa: CASGLAGFEQFF

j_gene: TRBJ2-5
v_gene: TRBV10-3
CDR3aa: CAISEPGPQETQYF

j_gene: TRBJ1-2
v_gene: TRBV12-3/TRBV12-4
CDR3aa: CASSFLPGSGDGYTF

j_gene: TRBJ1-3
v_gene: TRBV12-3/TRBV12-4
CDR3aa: CASSPTGTEGNTIYF

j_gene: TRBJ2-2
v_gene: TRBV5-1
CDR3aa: CASSLPATGELFF

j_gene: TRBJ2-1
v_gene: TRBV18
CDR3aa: CASTSAGAGVTGEQFF

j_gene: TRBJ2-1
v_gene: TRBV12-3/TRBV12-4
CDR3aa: CASSFSGKNYNEQFF

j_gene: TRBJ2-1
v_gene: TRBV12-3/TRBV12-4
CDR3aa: CASTRLEAEEQFF

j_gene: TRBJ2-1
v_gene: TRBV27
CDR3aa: CASRTSGGAYNEQFF

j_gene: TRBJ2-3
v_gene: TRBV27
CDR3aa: CASIGTADTQYF

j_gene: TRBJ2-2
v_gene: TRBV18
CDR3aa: CASSPLASGELFF

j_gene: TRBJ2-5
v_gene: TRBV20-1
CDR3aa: CSALRGGGTQETQYF

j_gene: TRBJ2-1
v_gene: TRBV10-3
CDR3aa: CAISGGTSGSSSYNEQFF

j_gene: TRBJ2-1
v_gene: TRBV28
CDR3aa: CASSFRWNSQGNEQFF

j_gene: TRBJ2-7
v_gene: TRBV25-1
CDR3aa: CATPTARRIYEQYF

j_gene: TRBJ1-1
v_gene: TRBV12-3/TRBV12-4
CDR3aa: CASTENTEAFF

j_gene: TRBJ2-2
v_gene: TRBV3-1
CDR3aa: CASNRWSGANTGELFF

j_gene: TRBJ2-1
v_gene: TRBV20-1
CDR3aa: CSAIDGVPYNEQFF

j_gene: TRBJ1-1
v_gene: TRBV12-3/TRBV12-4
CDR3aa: CASNQPGRELTEAFF

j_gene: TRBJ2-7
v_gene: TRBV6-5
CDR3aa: CASSYSASGAYEQYF

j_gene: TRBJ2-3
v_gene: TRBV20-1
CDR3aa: CSVERGEGDTQYF

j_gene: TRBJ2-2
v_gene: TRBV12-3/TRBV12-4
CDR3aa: CASNPGRRTGELFF

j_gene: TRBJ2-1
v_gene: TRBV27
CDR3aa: CASSAGTDSYNEQFF

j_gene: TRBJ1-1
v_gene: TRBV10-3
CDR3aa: CAISGQVGNTEAFF

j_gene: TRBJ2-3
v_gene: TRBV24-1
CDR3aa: CATSGDTDTQYF

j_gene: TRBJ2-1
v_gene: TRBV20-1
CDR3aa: CSGGGGKRGNNEQFF

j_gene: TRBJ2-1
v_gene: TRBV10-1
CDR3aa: CASSESGGLINEQFF

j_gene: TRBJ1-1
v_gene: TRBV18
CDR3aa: CASSPWDNQINTEAFF

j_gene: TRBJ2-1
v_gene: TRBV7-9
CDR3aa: CASSRRAGGTNEQFF

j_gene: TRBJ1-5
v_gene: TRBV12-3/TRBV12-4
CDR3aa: CASSFGGAWSNQPQHF

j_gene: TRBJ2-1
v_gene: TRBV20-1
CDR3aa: CSARSMANAYNEQFF

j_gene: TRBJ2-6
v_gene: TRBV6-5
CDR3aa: CASSWAFSGTNVLTF

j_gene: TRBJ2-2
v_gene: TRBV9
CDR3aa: CASSVGTSATGELFF

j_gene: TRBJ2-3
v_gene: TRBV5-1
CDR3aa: CASSVGQTTDTQYF

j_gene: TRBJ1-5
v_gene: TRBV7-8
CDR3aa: CASSLELPQHF

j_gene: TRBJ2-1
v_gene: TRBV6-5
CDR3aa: CASSYSRHPSSNEQFF

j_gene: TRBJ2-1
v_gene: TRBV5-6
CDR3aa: CASSGEVSEQFF

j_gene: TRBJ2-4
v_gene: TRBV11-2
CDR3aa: CASSSGPGQYF

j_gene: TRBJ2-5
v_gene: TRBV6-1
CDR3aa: CASSDPAGGQETQYF

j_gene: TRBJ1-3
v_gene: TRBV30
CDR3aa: CAWSVNSGNTIYF

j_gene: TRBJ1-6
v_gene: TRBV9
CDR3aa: CASSVGGAYNSPLHF

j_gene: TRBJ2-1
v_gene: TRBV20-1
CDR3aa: CSARVLRLAVTYNEQFF

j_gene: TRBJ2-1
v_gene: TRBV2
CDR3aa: CASSTDANEQFF

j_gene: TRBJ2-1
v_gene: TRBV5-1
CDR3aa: CASSLGLAGVEQFF

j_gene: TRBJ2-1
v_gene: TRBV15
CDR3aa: CATSRERVYNEQFF

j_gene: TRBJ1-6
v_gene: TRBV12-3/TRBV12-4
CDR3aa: CASSLTSIDSPLHF

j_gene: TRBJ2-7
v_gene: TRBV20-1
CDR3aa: CSARGGLYEQYF

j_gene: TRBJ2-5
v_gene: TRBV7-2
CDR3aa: CASSLYGGRQETQYF

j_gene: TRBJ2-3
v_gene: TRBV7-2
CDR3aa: CASSQNRDRVAYTQYF

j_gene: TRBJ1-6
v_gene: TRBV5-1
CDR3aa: CASSYHMTNSPLHF

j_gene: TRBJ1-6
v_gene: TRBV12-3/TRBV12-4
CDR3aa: CASSLGLYNSPLHF